Sequencing of this TCR beta chain was carried out in a study of OX40 agonist ivuxolimab in advanced cancers. About the full investigation: Ivuxolimab was a fully human IgG2 agonistic monoclonal antibody targeting the costimulatory receptor OX40 (CD134). Peripheral TCRbeta sequencing aimed to test whether ivuxolimab altered TCR sequence diversity and caused clonal T-cell expansion. The paper reports the monotherapy dose-escalation portion (N of about 47 patients) of the phase I ivuxolimab trial. Patients were allowed to have had prior anti-PD-1, anti-PD-L1 or anti-CTLA-4 therapy, and around two fifths of the dose-escalation patients had been treated with checkpoint inhibitors. Partial responses occurred in three dose-escalation patients: two with cutaneous melanoma and one with hepatocellular carcinoma. Of the roughly 54 patients in dose escalation, around 19 had hepatocellular carcinoma, roughly 15 had melanoma, 9 had renal cell carcinoma and 9 had head and neck cancer. Intravenous ivuxolimab was administered to patients every 2 weeks at six dose levels: 0.01, 0.1, 0.3, 1.5, 3 and 10 mg/kg. In the dose-escalation cohort, 82.7% of patients were male, and the mean age was roughly 56 years with a range of about 20 to 80. Study-level results and caveats: On average, CD8+ T cells showed more expanded clones than CD4+ T cells after ivuxolimab. At doses of 0.1 to 3.0 mg/kg, clonal expansion of both CD4+ and CD8+ blood T cells was observed from baseline to week 6. Low levels of normalized T-cell clonal expansion were also seen in some patients who did not respond. The antigen specificity of the clonally expanded peripheral T cells was not determined. In the 0.1-3.0 mg/kg groups, partial responders were among the patients with the lowest normalized peripheral clonal expansion, particularly in CD8+ T cells.

The trial excluded patients who had a history of autoimmune disease or who were on systemic immunosuppression. Peripheral blood for TCR sequencing was collected from all dose cohorts at baseline, on cycle 4 day 1, and on cycle 7 day 1. The samples were taken from a phase I, first-in-human, multicenter, open-label dose-escalation trial of ivuxolimab. Adults with locally advanced or metastatic melanoma, renal cell carcinoma, hepatocellular carcinoma or head and neck squamous cell carcinoma were enrolled in the trial. Before TCR sequencing, CD4+ T cells and CD8+ T cells were sorted from peripheral blood as separate populations. As to this clone: The antigen it recognizes is unknown. Per-nucleotide qualities are absent, and no much larger clonotype sits a single base away.

V lost 0 bases and J lost 0 bases; the stretch between them is 8 bases long. Spanning cysteine to phenylalanine, the CDR3 consists of 16 amino acids. Here the CDR3 DNA is all that survives: 48 bases in frame from base 1. The germline V gene sets CDR1 to SGHAT and CDR2 to FQNNGV. For sequencing of the TCRbeta CDR3 region, genomic DNA was extracted from the sorted cells. The immunoSEQ Assay was used for sequencing of TCRbeta CDR3 regions. Sourced from immuneACCESS, this table was stored by TCRdb with only in-frame sequences that have V and J called. A share of the clones is absent; for the studies checked, an unresolved V gene accounts for under half, and the remainder has no known explanation. The sample table shows more than 100,000 clones, and around 95% are seen once. 0.15% to 0.17% of the sample comes from the top ten.

The starting material was CD4+ or CD8+ T cells sorted from blood, obtained in a trial of the OX40 agonist ivuxolimab. This receptor was taken from an adult with an advanced solid tumor such as melanoma, head and neck, liver or kidney cancer. This sequence uses TRBV11-2 and TRBJ1-4; the D gene remains uncertain. The nucleotide sequence reads as follows: TGTGCCAGCAGCTTAGATTGGCCAGCAACTAATGAAAAACTGTTTTTT. Its product reads: CASSLDWPATNEKLFF. With the rest looked up from the reference TRBV11-2 and TRBJ1-4 genes rather than sequenced, the full variable domain is EAGVAQSPRYKIIEKRQSVAFWCNPISGHATLYWYQQILGQGPKLLIQFQNNGVVDDSQLPKDRFSAERLKGVDSTLKIQPAKLEDSAVYLCASSLDWPATNEKLFFGSGTQLSVL.